This T cell receptor (beta chain) was found in a study of blood T cell repertoires in COVID-19 (dated by TCRdb to 2018 to 2020). About the study as a whole: Samples covering the acute and convalescent phases of COVID-19 were provided by collaborators in the United States, Italy and Spain. The material from the prospective study consisted of cDNA or gDNA derived from T cells, B-cell-depleted T cells, or PBMCs. Deeply sampled blood TCRbeta repertoires from subjects exposed to, actively infected with, or recovered from COVID-19 were included in the dataset. A freely available public database, intended as a resource for researchers studying the immune response to SARS-CoV-2, is where the repertoires were released. The samples were drawn from the first 160 participants of the ongoing ImmuneRACE study and from roughly 1,300 subjects provided by 6 global collaborators. Nearly every sample came with metadata listing a de-identified subject ID, COVID-19 status, age in years and sex. HLA class I and class II types, where available, came from metadata supplied by the sample provider rather than from assay-based typing. Paper-wide results and their limitations: Clinical and demographic metadata were provided uncurated, with the amount varying by source and participant.

This clone was recorded a few times. Its target antigen remains unknown. One base away there is no much larger clone; base qualities are not given. Whole blood was collected in K2EDTA tubes by collaborating institutions according to the institutions' own protocols. For TCRbeta analysis, collaborator samples were shipped as frozen whole blood, as isolated PBMCs, or as DNA extracted from either sample type. V and J are truncated by 1 base and 4 bases respectively, leaving an intervening sequence of 14 bases. From cysteine to phenylalanine, the CDR3 is 15 amino acids long. The kept DNA is CDR3 alone, 45 bases in frame from the first base. The CDR1 and CDR2 encoded by the germline V gene (reference sequence) are MNHEY and SMNVEV. TCRbeta CDR3 regions were amplified from genomic DNA by means of the immunoSEQ Assay, a bias-controlled multiplex PCR. As for the authors' bioinformatics: The number of nucleated cells in each sample was estimated from the amplification of reference gene primers within the assay. To quantify the absolute abundance of each unique TCRbeta CDR3 rearrangement, sequence reads were collapsed and filtered. Productive Simpson clonality was computed per sample as the square root of Simpson's diversity index over productive rearrangements. Sourced from immuneACCESS, this table was stored by TCRdb with only in-frame sequences that have V and J called. A share of the clones is absent; for the studies checked, an unresolved V gene accounts for under half, and the remainder has no known explanation. The D gene and trimming were derived from the DNA, and the V and J assignments and clone size from that table. For this sample there are about 200,000 clones; approximately 80% appear just once. In total, the top ten clones hold 6% to 8% of the sample.

The receptor chain draws on TRBV27 and TRBJ2-7; a tentative D call is TRBD2 (6 bases match). This clonotype was sampled from a human donor with acute or convalescent COVID-19. The donor label of this sample is uncertain. Sequenced sample: peripheral blood. The nucleotide sequence is given as TGTGCCAGCAGTTTATACGGGACTGTAAATTACGAGCAGTACTTC. Its coded protein is CASSLYGTVNYEQYF.